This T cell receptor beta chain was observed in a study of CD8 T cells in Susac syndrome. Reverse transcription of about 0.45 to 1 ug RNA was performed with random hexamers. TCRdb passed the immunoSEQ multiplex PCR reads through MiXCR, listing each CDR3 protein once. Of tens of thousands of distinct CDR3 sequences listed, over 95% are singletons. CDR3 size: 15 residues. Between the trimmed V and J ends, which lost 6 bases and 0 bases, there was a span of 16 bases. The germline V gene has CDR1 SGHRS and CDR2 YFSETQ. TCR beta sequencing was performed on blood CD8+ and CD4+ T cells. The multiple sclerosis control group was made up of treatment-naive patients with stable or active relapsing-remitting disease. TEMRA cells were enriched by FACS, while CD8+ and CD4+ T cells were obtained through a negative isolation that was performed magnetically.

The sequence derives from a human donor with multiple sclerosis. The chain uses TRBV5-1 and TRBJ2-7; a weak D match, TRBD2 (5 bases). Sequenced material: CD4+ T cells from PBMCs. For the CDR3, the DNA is TGCGCCAGCAATCTGATCCCGGGAAACTCCTACGAGCAGTACTTC. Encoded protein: CASNLIPGNSYEQYF.